Following are 26 T cell receptor beta chains from one sample sequenced in a study of spatial heterogeneity in lung cancer. In TCRdb, the 5' RACE reads were re-called with MiXCR into one record per CDR3 protein. The sample has some 100,000 distinct CDR3 sequences; about 12% are singletons. Time point denoted: sample taken at primary tumor resection. The sequenced material consisted of unsorted whole RNA from tumor, nontumor lung or frozen PBMC. The source material was PBMCs, sampled at surgery. These receptors were collected from a male donor with early-stage non-small cell lung cancer.

This clonotype was counted between two and nine times. V usage is TRBV20-1 and J usage is TRBJ2-2, with D uncertain. V was trimmed by 7 bases and J by 2 bases, leaving 11 bases between them. Germline values: CDR1 DFQATT, CDR2 SNEGSKA (reference sequence). The CDR3 is 13 residues long. Here the CDR3 reads CSGRSTNTGELFF. CDR3 nucleotides: TGCAGTGGAAGGAGTACCAACACCGGGGAGCTGTTTTTT.

V is TRBV6-5 and J is TRBJ1-1; TRBD1 matches 7 bases. There are 15 residues in the CDR3. V shed 6 bases, J shed 0 bases, and the junction held 7 bases outside the gene matches. Germline V gene lookup returns CDR1 MNHEY and CDR2 SVGAGI. For the CDR3, the DNA is TGTGCCAGCAGAGGGACAGCGAGTGTGAACACTGAAGCTTTCTTT. Translation: CASRGTASVNTEAFF.

The chain links TRBV20-1 to TRBJ1-5; D is ambiguous. V lost 2 bases and J lost 2, with 10 bases in between. Germline-derived CDR1 and CDR2 are DFQATT and SNEGSKA (reference sequence). The CDR3 length is 14 residues. CDR3 DNA: TGCAGTGCTAGACGCGGAAACGGCAATCAGCCCCAGCATTTT. Its protein is CSARRGNGNQPQHF.

The gene calls are TRBV9 and TRBJ1-1; weak D call: TRBD1 (6 bases). The CDR3 totals 16 residues. Germline V gene data show CDR1 as SGDLS and CDR2 as YYNGEE. V was pared by 4 bases and J by 2 bases, with 18 bases between. CDR3 residues: CASSPRAAGANTEAFF. The CDR3 bases are TGTGCCAGCAGCCCTAGGGCGGCAGGGGCAAACACTGAAGCTTTCTTT.

A few counts support this clonotype. The chain combines TRBV24-1 with TRBJ1-5; tentatively, D is TRBD1 (6 bases). The CDR3 contains 14 residues. Trimming took 4 bases from V and 4 from J, leaving 10 bases between them. CDR1 KGHDR and CDR2 SFDVKD come from the germline V gene. The CDR3 region has the DNA TGTGCCACCAGTGACCACAGGGAGAATCAGCCCCAGCATTTT. This gives the protein CATSDHRENQPQHF.

This clonotype has a count of ten or more. The gene calls are TRBV7-9 and TRBJ1-6; D is possibly TRBD1 (5 bases). Per the germline V gene, CDR1 is SEHNR and CDR2 is FQNEAQ (reference sequence). V was clipped by 5 bases and J by 6 bases, with 14 bases between them. The length of the CDR3 is 15 residues. Written as DNA, the CDR3 is TGTGCCAGCAGCCGCGACAGCGGTTCTAATTCACCCCTCCACTTT. It codes for CASSRDSGSNSPLHF.

This clonotype was recorded a few times. CDR3: CASSSPSTDTQYF. The CDR3 nucleotides are TGTGCCAGCAGTTCGCCTAGCACAGATACGCAGTATTTT. V gene TRBV6-6 combines with J gene TRBJ2-3; no clear D gene. This CDR3 spans 13 amino acids. The V end was cut by 4 bases, the J end by 0 bases, with 5 bases between. CDR1 MNHNY and CDR2 SVGAGI come from the germline V gene (reference sequence).

The J gene is TRBJ1-1, the V gene TRBV29-1; D ambiguous. V lost 6 bases and J lost 0, with 11 bases in between. The CDR3 is 13 residues long. Germline values: CDR1 SQVTM, CDR2 ANQGSEA. This CDR3 is CSVRTVMNTEAFF. DNA of the CDR3: TGCAGCGTGAGGACGGTCATGAACACTGAAGCTTTCTTT.

The chain employs TRBV20-1 and TRBJ1-5, with D hard to call. Germline V lookup: CDR1 DFQATT, CDR2 SNEGSKA (reference sequence). Trimming cost V 0 bases and J 4 bases, with 7 bases left between them. CDR3 size: 13 residues. CDR3 coding DNA: TGCAGTGCTAGAGATCTGGTGAATCAGCCCCAGCATTTT. Amino acids: CSARDLVNQPQHF.

The rearrangement links TRBV7-9 to TRBJ2-7; D might be TRBD1 or TRBD2, each matching 6 bases. Looked up from germline, CDR1 is SEHNR and CDR2 is FQNEAQ (reference sequence). The CDR3 runs to 14 residues. Trimming removed 3 bases from V and 4 bases from J, with 13 bases in between. The CDR3 here is CASSFGGSMYEQYF. CDR3 in DNA: TGTGCCAGCAGCTTCGGGGGCTCGATGTACGAGCAGTACTTC. The variable domain in full, completed from reference TRBV7-9 and TRBJ2-7, reads DTGVSQNPRHKITKRGQNVTFRCDPISEHNRLYWYRQTLGQGPEFLTYFQNEAQLEKSRLLSDRFSAERPKGSFSTLEIQRTEQGDSAMYLCASSFGGSMYEQYFGPGTRLTVT.

This sequence joins TRBV7-2 and TRBJ1-2; D unresolved. V dropped 1 base and J dropped 3 bases, with 3 bases sitting between them. CDR3 length equals 12 residues. CDR1 is SGHTA, CDR2 FQGNSA, per germline. Written as DNA, the CDR3 is TGTGCCAGCAGCTTAGTGCACTATGGCTACACCTTC. This codes for CASSLVHYGYTF.

The table lists this clonotype with a few counts. The rearrangement joins TRBV28 to TRBJ2-4; the match to TRBD2 covers 11 bases. Germline loops: CDR1 MDHEN, CDR2 SYDVKM. The CDR3 is 16 amino acids. CDR3 loop: CAASLAGGPGQNIQYF. DNA of the CDR3: TGTGCAGCGAGCCTAGCGGGGGGCCCCGGACAAAACATTCAGTACTTC.

This clonotype has more than one count but fewer than ten. V and J are TRBV7-9 and TRBJ2-5; tentatively, D is TRBD1 (6 bases). There are 14 residues in the CDR3. Germline loops: CDR1 SEHNR, CDR2 FQNEAQ (reference sequence). Trimming shortened V by 4 bases and J by 5 bases, and 14 bases separated the two germline ends. This chain's CDR3 is CASSYDRFQETQYF. The CDR3 region has the DNA TGTGCCAGCAGCTATGACAGGTTCCAGGAGACCCAGTACTTC.

This clonotype has more than one count but fewer than ten. This chain connects TRBV7-9 to TRBJ2-7; D is ambiguous. Germline CDR1 SEHNR, CDR2 FQNEAQ (reference sequence). The CDR3 is 11 residues long. The ends were cut back, 5 bases at V and 5 bases at J, with 7 bases in the middle. CDR3 in amino acids: CASSNTHEQYF. The CDR3 bases are TGTGCCAGCAGCAATACCCACGAGCAGTACTTC. Looking up the rest from reference TRBV7-9 and TRBJ2-7 gives the full variable domain: DTGVSQNPRHKITKRGQNVTFRCDPISEHNRLYWYRQTLGQGPEFLTYFQNEAQLEKSRLLSDRFSAERPKGSFSTLEIQRTEQGDSAMYLCASSNTHEQYFGPGTRLTVT.

The chain carries TRBV29-1 and TRBJ2-2; no clear D. This CDR3 comprises 14 residues. CDR1 and CDR2 (germline): SQVTM, ANQGSEA. V lost 4 bases and J lost 3, with 12 bases in between. CDR3: CSVARFPDTGELFF. DNA for the CDR3: TGCAGCGTTGCTAGATTCCCCGACACCGGGGAGCTGTTTTTT.

This clonotype occurred a few times. This chain joins TRBV27 and TRBJ1-1, with unresolved D. Germline-derived CDR1 and CDR2 are MNHEY and SMNVEV (reference sequence). The CDR3 consists of 15 residues. With 0 bases removed from V and 4 bases from J, the gap between germline ends came to 12 bases. CDR3 in amino acids: CASSLSQALGTEAFF. CDR3 bases: TGTGCCAGCAGTTTATCCCAGGCCCTTGGCACTGAAGCTTTCTTT.

This clonotype occurred many times. The chain combines TRBV7-3 with TRBJ2-2; 11 bases line up with TRBD2. CDR1 is SGHTA and CDR2 is FQGTGA in the germline V gene. This CDR3 comprises 16 residues. V lost 5 bases and J lost 7; bases outside the gene matches: 9. CDR3 DNA: TGTGCCAGCAGCCTAGGGACTAGCGGAACTGGCGGGGAGCTGTTTTTT. This codes for CASSLGTSGTGGELFF.

This clonotype was counted only a few times. The V gene is TRBV5-1, the J gene TRBJ2-1; 10 bases fit TRBD2. Germline-derived CDR1 and CDR2 are SGHRS and YFSETQ. V lost 0 bases and J lost 7; bases outside the gene matches: 4. This CDR3 is built from 15 residues. The CDR3 DNA follows: TGCGCCAGCAGCTTGGCTAGCGGGGGTGGTAATGAGCAGTTCTTC. Translating gives CASSLASGGGNEQFF.

The chain combines TRBV20-1 with TRBJ1-5, with 9 bases lining up with TRBD1. Germline loops: CDR1 DFQATT, CDR2 SNEGSKA (reference sequence). Trimming at V came to 1 base and at J to 7 bases, leaving 11 bases not matched to a gene. The CDR3 length is 16 residues. DNA of the CDR3: TGCAGTGCTAGAGGGCGAACAGGGGGCGCAGGACAGCCCCAGCATTTT. Translated: CSARGRTGGAGQPQHF.

The chain joins TRBV7-2 to TRBJ2-4; tentatively, D is TRBD2 (5 bases). In germline, CDR1 is SGHTA, CDR2 FQGNSA. V lost 3 bases, J lost 6 bases, and 9 bases lay in between. This CDR3 spans 13 amino acids. For the CDR3, the DNA is TGTGCCAGCAGCTTGCTACGGGGAAACATTCAGTACTTC. Amino acids: CASSLLRGNIQYF.

Only a few counts were recorded for this clonotype. This rearrangement joins TRBV7-9 to TRBJ2-5, with D possibly TRBD2 on 6 matching bases. CDR1 and CDR2 (germline): SEHNR, FQNEAQ (reference sequence). The CDR3 runs 15 residues. Trimming shortened V by 8 bases and J by 5 bases, and 21 bases separated the two germline ends. The CDR3 protein is CASGTAGTTGETQYF. DNA for the CDR3: TGTGCCAGCGGTACGGCGGGAACTACGGGGGAGACCCAGTACTTC.

This clonotype was counted between two and nine times. The rearrangement uses TRBV6-5 and TRBJ2-3; TRBD2 is a possible D gene (6 bases). Germline V lookup: CDR1 MNHEY, CDR2 SVGAGI. The V end lost 3 bases, the J end lost 4 bases, and 14 bases lay between the germline ends. This CDR3 has 15 amino acids. The CDR3 protein is CASSYSGRSADTQYF. The CDR3 nucleotides read TGTGCCAGCAGTTATAGCGGAAGGAGCGCAGATACGCAGTATTTT.

This clonotype was seen more than once but under ten times. The gene calls are TRBV12-3 or TRBV12-4 and TRBJ2-3; 8 bases line up with TRBD1. The V segment lost 8 bases and the J segment 5 bases; nucleotides outside the gene matches: 9. This CDR3 contains 14 residues. The CDR3 DNA reads TGTGCCAGCGGCCGGACAGGGCTGAAAGATACGCAGTATTTT. It yields the protein CASGRTGLKDTQYF.

The V call is TRBV5-1, the J call TRBJ2-2; TRBD2 is a possible D gene (6 bases). From germline, CDR1 is SGHRS and CDR2 YFSETQ. V dropped 6 bases and J dropped 3 bases, with 12 bases sitting between them. The CDR3 totals 14 residues. CDR3 sequence reads: CASTNPGDTGELFF. The DNA for the CDR3 is TGCGCCAGCACCAACCCGGGGGACACCGGGGAGCTGTTTTTT.

In its sample, this clonotype was seen many times. The rearrangement links TRBV19 to TRBJ2-1, with D possibly being TRBD2 (6 bases). Trimming shortened V by 3 bases and J by 3 bases, and 6 bases separated the two germline ends. Looked up from germline, CDR1 is LNHDA and CDR2 is SQIVND (reference sequence). This CDR3 is 13 amino acids long. CDR3 DNA sequence: TGTGCCAGTAGTATCGGGAGCTACAATGAGCAGTTCTTC. Translating gives CASSIGSYNEQFF. Combining the CDR3 with reference TRBV19 and TRBJ2-1 gives the whole variable domain DGGITQSPKYLFRKEGQNVTLSCEQNLNHDAMYWYRQDPGQGLRLIYYSQIVNDFQKGDIAEGYSVSREKKESFPLTVTSAQKNPTAFYLCASSIGSYNEQFFGPGTRLTVL.

This clonotype was detected a few times. The chain carries TRBV7-2 and TRBJ2-3, with D tentatively TRBD2 (5 bases). The CDR3 extends over 15 amino acids. V lost 1 base and J 5 bases, leaving 13 bases between the germline ends. CDR1 and CDR2 from the germline V gene are SGHTA and FQGNSA. The CDR3 coding sequence is TGTGCCAGCAGCTTAGATCCTGCACGGGAAGATACGCAGTATTTT. Translating it yields CASSLDPAREDTQYF.